This TCR beta chain was identified during a study of blood T cell repertoires in COVID-19. Study summary: COVID-19 samples from acute and convalescent phases originated in the United States, Italy and Spain. The cDNA or gDNA used as material had been derived from T cells, B-cell-depleted T cells, or PBMCs.

Original analysis: Counts of nucleated cells, estimated from reference gene primer amplification, were obtained. Assay used: immunoSEQ multiplex PCR; TCRdb lists only in-frame clones, some missing. V and J calls and clone size come straight from that table; D and trimming were deduced from the DNA. The sample lists around 96,000 clones; about 95% were seen once. Per the germline V gene, CDR1 is MNHEY and CDR2 is SVGAGI. Trimming removed 0 bases at V and 3 bases at J, with 12 bases between. CDR3 size: 15 residues. This receptor was obtained from a human donor with active COVID-19. The donor label of this sample is uncertain. The V and J genes are TRBV6-5 and TRBJ2-7; no clear D gene. The sample was peripheral blood. The CDR3 here is CASSYSLTTSYEQYF. DNA of the CDR3: TGTGCCAGCAGTTACTCCCTGACAACCAGCTACGAGCAGTACTTC.